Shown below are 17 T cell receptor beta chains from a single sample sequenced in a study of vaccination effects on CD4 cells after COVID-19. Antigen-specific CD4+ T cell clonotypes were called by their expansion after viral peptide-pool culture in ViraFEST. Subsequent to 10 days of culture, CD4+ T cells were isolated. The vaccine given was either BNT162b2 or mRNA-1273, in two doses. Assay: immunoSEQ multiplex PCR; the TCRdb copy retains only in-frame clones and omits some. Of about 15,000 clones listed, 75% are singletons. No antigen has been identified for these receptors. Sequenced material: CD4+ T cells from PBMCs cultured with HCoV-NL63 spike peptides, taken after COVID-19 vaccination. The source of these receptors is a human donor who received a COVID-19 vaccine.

The DNA of the CDR3 is TGTGCCAGCAGTTACTCGATGTCGGTGGGCTACGAGCAGTACTTC. It codes for CASSYSMSVGYEQYF. The chain combines TRBV6-5 with TRBJ2-7; D is unclear. V was trimmed by 0 bases and J by 3 bases, leaving 12 bases between them. This CDR3 contains 15 residues. Germline lookup yields CDR1 MNHEY and CDR2 SVGAGI.

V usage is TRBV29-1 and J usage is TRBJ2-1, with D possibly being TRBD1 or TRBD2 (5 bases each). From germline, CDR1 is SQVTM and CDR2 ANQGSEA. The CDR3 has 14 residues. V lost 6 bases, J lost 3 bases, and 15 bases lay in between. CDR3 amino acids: CSVRRSGLYNEQFF. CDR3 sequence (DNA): TGCAGCGTCAGAAGATCGGGGCTCTACAATGAGCAGTTCTTC.

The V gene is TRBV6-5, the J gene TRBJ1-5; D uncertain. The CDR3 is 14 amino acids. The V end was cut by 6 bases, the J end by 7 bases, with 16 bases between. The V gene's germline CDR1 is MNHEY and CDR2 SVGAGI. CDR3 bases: TGTGCCAGCAGAGAGTCCGGGCCCCAACAGCCCCAGCATTTT. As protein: CASRESGPQQPQHF.

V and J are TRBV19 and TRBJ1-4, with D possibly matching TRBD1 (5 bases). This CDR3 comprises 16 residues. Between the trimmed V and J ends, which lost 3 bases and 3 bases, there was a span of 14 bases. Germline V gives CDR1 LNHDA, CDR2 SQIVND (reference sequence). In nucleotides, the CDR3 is TGTGCCAGTAGTATCCGCTTGCGGGGGGCTAATGAAAAACTGTTTTTT. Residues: CASSIRLRGANEKLFF. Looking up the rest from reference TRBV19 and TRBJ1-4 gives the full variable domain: DGGITQSPKYLFRKEGQNVTLSCEQNLNHDAMYWYRQDPGQGLRLIYYSQIVNDFQKGDIAEGYSVSREKKESFPLTVTSAQKNPTAFYLCASSIRLRGANEKLFFGSGTQLSVL.

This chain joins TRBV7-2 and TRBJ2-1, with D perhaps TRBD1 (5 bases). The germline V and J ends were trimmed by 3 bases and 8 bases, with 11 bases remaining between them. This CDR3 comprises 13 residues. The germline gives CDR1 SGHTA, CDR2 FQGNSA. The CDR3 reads CASSFGARDEQFF. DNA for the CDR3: TGTGCCAGCAGCTTTGGAGCCAGGGATGAGCAGTTCTTC.

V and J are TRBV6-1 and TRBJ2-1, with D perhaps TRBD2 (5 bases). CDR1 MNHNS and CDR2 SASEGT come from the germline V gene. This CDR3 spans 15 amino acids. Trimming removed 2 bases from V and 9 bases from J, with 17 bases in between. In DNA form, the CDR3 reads TGTGCCAGCAGTGAATTGAGTACGGGGTCGGGTGAGCAGTTCTTC. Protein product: CASSELSTGSGEQFF.

The CDR3 DNA sequence: TGCGCCAGCAGCCACAATAGGGAGATAAGCTCTGGAAACACCATATATTTT. Translating it yields CASSHNREISSGNTIYF. This sequence joins TRBV4-1 and TRBJ1-3; D ambiguous. V gave up 3 bases and J gave up 0 bases, with 15 bases separating them. Germline CDR1 MGHRA, CDR2 YSYEKL. The CDR3 is 17 amino acids.

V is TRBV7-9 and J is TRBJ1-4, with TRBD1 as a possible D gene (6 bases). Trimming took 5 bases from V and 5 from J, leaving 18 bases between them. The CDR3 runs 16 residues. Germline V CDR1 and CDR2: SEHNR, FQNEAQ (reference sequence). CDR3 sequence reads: CASSPGVAKRNEKLFF. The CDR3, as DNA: TGTGCCAGCAGCCCAGGGGTGGCCAAAAGAAATGAAAAACTGTTTTTT.

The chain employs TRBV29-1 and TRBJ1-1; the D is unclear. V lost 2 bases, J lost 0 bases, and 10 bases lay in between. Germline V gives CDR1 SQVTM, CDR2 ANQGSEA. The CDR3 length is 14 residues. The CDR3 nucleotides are TGCAGCGTTGAACCTCCCCAGCTGAACACTGAAGCTTTCTTT. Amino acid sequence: CSVEPPQLNTEAFF.

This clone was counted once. The CDR3 region is CASSHVGAGGSNEQFF. In DNA, the CDR3 is TGTGCCAGCAGCCATGTTGGGGCAGGGGGGTCGAATGAGCAGTTCTTC. The V gene is TRBV7-8, the J gene TRBJ2-1; TRBD1 is a possible D gene (7 bases). V was shortened by 5 bases and J by 7 bases, with 21 bases between the two germline ends. The CDR3 is 16 residues long. Germline V CDR1 and CDR2: SGHVS, FQNEAQ.

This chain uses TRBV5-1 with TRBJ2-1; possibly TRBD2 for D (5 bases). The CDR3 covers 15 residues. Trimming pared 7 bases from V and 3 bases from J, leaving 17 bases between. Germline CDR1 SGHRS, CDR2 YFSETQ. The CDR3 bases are TGCGCCAGCGAGGGATTTCGCTTCGGCTACAATGAGCAGTTCTTC. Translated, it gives CASEGFRFGYNEQFF.

The CDR3 sequence is CASSSPTGPGKTEAFF. For the CDR3, the DNA is TGTGCCAGCAGTTCCCCGACAGGGCCTGGGAAGACTGAAGCTTTCTTT. The gene calls are TRBV6-9 and TRBJ1-1; the match to TRBD1 covers 7 bases. The CDR3 loop spans 16 amino acids. Per germline, CDR1 MNHGY and CDR2 SVAAGI. The junction had 13 bases not matched to a gene; V was cut back by 4 bases and J by 5 bases.

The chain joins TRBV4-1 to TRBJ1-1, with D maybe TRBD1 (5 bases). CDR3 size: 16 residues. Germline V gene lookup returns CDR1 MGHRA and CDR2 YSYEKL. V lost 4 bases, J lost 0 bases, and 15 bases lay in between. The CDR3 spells CASSPGRGGLNTEAFF. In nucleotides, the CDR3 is TGCGCCAGCAGCCCGGGGAGGGGTGGATTGAACACTGAAGCTTTCTTT.

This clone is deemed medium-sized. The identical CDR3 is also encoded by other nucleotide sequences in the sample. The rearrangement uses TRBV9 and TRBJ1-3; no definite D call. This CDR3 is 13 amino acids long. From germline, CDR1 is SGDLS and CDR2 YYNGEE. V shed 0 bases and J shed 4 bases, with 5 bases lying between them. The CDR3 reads CASSVGDGNTIYF. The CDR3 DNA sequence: TGTGCCAGCAGCGTAGGAGACGGAAACACCATATATTTT.

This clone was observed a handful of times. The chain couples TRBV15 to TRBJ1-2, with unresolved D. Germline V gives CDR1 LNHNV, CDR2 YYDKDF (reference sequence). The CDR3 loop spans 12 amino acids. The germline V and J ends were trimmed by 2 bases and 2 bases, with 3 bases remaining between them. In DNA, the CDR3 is TGTGCCACCAGCAGACCAAACTATGGCTACACCTTC. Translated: CATSRPNYGYTF.

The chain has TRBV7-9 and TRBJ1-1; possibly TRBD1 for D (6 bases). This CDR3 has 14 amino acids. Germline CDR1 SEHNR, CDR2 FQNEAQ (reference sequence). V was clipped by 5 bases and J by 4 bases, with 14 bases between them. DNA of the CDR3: TGTGCCAGCAGCCCCCGGGAGGGGGGCACTGAAGCTTTCTTT. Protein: CASSPREGGTEAFF.

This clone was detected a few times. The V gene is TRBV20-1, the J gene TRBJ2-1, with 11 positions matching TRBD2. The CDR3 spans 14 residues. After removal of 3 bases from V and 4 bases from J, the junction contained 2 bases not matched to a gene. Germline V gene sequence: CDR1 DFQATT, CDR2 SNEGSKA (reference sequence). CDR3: CSASLAGGYNEQFF. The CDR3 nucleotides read TGCAGTGCTAGTTTAGCGGGGGGGTACAATGAGCAGTTCTTC.